This T cell receptor (beta chain) originates from a study of identifying expanded T cells in peripheral blood. No infections or other immune events were documented during collection. Study-wide results and caveats: Approximately 1.2 clones differed between technical replicates, versus approximately 17 and 20 over time. Variance in clone template counts between approximately two-week samples significantly increased with total template count across all healthy donors.

In regard to this clone: The antigen remains undetermined.

Measured with immunoSEQ multiplex PCR; TCRdb has only the in-frame clones, and not every one. Counted here are fewer than 85,000 clones, just under 85% occurring once; the ten biggest clones make up about 17%. Germline loops: CDR1 SNHLY, CDR2 FYNNEI. This CDR3 has 15 residues. V was clipped by 5 bases and J by 7 bases; unmatched bases: 9. The material sequenced was blood. The genes are TRBV2 and TRBJ2-2; 8 bases match TRBD1. This clonotype originated in a person aged 18 to 70 in good health. The CDR3 loop is CASSTFGQGVGELFF. The CDR3 DNA follows: TGTGCCAGCAGTACTTTTGGACAGGGAGTCGGGGAGCTGTTTTTT.